Each of the 18 T cell receptor beta chains below was sequenced from the same sample in a study of post-analysis software for immune sequencing data (dated by TCRdb to about 2015). No antigens are known for them. Library preparation used PCR. The sequencer was an Illumina HiSeq 2500. To reduce PCR and sequencing biases, unique molecular identifiers were built into the TCR beta cDNA libraries. In-frame beta chains were kept once TCRdb had trimmed the public reads at Q25 with fastp and called clones with MiXCR. Rows are combined by CDR3 protein, so each entry shows the most common genes and DNA. This sample is represented by approximately 350,000 distinct CDR3 sequences; approximately 38% of them were singletons. The top ten hold under 15% of the sample. Findings and caveats that apply to the study as a whole: Significantly higher frequencies in patients than in controls were found for several TRBV segments, including TRBV5-6, TRBV5-1 and TRBV20-1.

Sequenced material: blood. These TCRs come from a girl between 10 and 17 years old with multiple sclerosis.

A note on this clonotype: Just one base apart from a much larger clone, this may be a read error. The CDR3 spells CASSTYYEQYF. The CDR3 region has the DNA TGTGCCAGCAGTACCTACTACGAGCAGTACTTC. The rearrangement links TRBV6-5 to TRBJ2-7; no firm D call. The V end was cut by 5 bases, the J end by 3 bases, with 5 bases between. Germline CDR1 and CDR2: MNHEY and SVGAGI. The CDR3 is 11 residues long.

This chain links TRBV7-8 with TRBJ2-1, with 10 bases that match TRBD1. From germline, CDR1 is SGHVS and CDR2 FQNEAQ. CDR3 size: 15 residues. V shed 5 bases and J 2 bases; nucleotides not matched to a gene: 3. The CDR3 is CASSLDRGTYNEQFF. Written as DNA, the CDR3 is TGTGCCAGCAGCCTGGACAGGGGGACCTACAATGAGCAGTTCTTC.

A word on this clonotype: A junction end diverges from the germline sequence, so it may reflect a read error. The chain recombines TRBV28 with TRBJ2-7, with D possibly TRBD2 on 5 matching bases. Looked up from germline, CDR1 is MDHEN and CDR2 is SYDVKM. CDR3 length: 13 amino acids. DNA for the CDR3: TGTGCCAGCAGGCGGACGGGATCCTACAAGCAGTACTTC. Translating it yields CASRRTGSYKQYF.

This chain uses TRBV6-2 or TRBV6-3 with TRBJ2-1; 9 nucleotides agree with TRBD2. The V segment lost 6 bases and the J segment 3 bases; nucleotides outside the gene matches: 33. CDR3 length: 24 amino acids. Looked up from germline, CDR1 is MNHEY and CDR2 is SVGEGT. CDR3 in DNA: TGTGCCAGCAGCCCCTTCCGGGGTAGCGGGGGCGAAAGGGCCCGCCCTAGGGGCTACAATGAGCAGTTCTTC. Protein: CASSPFRGSGGERARPRGYNEQFF.

This clonotype was counted a few times. This rearrangement joins TRBV2 to TRBJ2-5; D may be TRBD1 or TRBD2 (5 bases each). Germline loops: CDR1 SNHLY, CDR2 FYNNEI. V lost 3 bases, J lost 5 bases, and 19 bases lay in between. There are 16 residues in the CDR3. CDR3 region: CASSEFFGAYSETQYF. CDR3 DNA sequence: TGTGCCAGCAGTGAGTTTTTCGGGGCGTATTCGGAGACCCAGTACTTC.

CDR3 in amino acids: CASSLALVETQYF. CDR3 sequence (DNA): TGCGCCAGCAGCTTGGCGTTAGTGGAGACCCAGTACTTC. This rearrangement joins TRBV5-1 to TRBJ2-5; no firm D call. The germline CDR1 and CDR2 sequences are SGHRS and YFSETQ. Deletions cut 0 bases from V and 5 bases from J, with 8 bases between. The CDR3 has 13 residues.

This clonotype was detected only a few times. The V and J genes are TRBV6-2 or TRBV6-3 and TRBJ2-3; a weak D match, TRBD1 (6 bases). CDR3 length: 17 residues. From germline, CDR1 is MNHEY and CDR2 SVGEGT. V dropped 6 bases and J dropped 0 bases, with 19 bases sitting between them. The CDR3 region has the DNA TGTGCCAGCAGAAAAAACTACGGGACACCGAGCACAGATACGCAGTATTTT. It codes for CASRKNYGTPSTDTQYF.

Turning to this clonotype: Given a much more abundant clone one base away, this may be a read error. V gene TRBV6-5 combines with J gene TRBJ2-7, with 9 bases lining up with TRBD1. J gave up 1 base and V 4 bases, and 5 bases lay outside the gene matches. The CDR3 has 15 residues. CDR1 and CDR2 (germline): MNHEY, SVGAGI. In DNA, the CDR3 is TGTGCCAGCAGTTTAGGACAGGGGAGGTCCTACGAGCAGTACTTC. Its protein product is CASSLGQGRSYEQYF.

This clonotype was seen a single time. The chain carries TRBV20-1 and TRBJ2-5; D may correspond to TRBD1 or TRBD2 (5 bases each). Between the trimmed V and J ends, which lost 5 bases and 2 bases, there was a span of 15 bases. The CDR3 runs 14 residues. CDR1 is DFQATT and CDR2 is SNEGSKA in the germline V gene (reference sequence). The CDR3 DNA reads TGCAGTGCTCCGGGACCGATCTTTCAAGAGACCCAGTACTTC. This translates into CSAPGPIFQETQYF.

This clonotype appeared a few times. Here the CDR3 reads CASSLWTSGGIEQYF. In DNA form, the CDR3 reads TGTGCCAGCAGTTTATGGACTAGCGGGGGGATCGAGCAGTACTTC. The chain uses TRBV28 and TRBJ2-5; TRBD2 matches 13 bases. The DNA end is a closer match to TRBJ2-7, so the J assignment may be wrong. Germline V gene data show CDR1 as MDHEN and CDR2 as SYDVKM. This CDR3 is 15 amino acids long.

The rearrangement uses TRBV6-2 or TRBV6-3 and TRBJ1-2; D not resolved. Germline V CDR1 and CDR2: MNHEY, SVGEGT. This CDR3 spans 13 amino acids. V was trimmed by 2 bases and J by 3 bases, leaving 7 bases between them. The CDR3 nucleotides read TGTGCCAGCAGTTACGACGGCTACTATGGCTACACCTTC. Amino acid sequence: CASSYDGYYGYTF.

The gene calls are TRBV7-2 and TRBJ1-2, with TRBD1 matching over 7 bases. The germline CDR1 and CDR2 sequences are SGHTA and FQGNSA. CDR3 size: 15 residues. V dropped 1 base and J dropped 7; count of bases not matched to a gene: 9. The CDR3 nucleotides read TGTGCCAGCAGCTTAGGCCCCTCGACAGGGACTGGCTACACCTTC. Its translation is CASSLGPSTGTGYTF.

The chain couples TRBV10-3 to TRBJ2-1; tentatively, D is TRBD2 (5 bases). The germline V gene has CDR1 ENHRY and CDR2 SYGVKD. The CDR3 loop spans 17 amino acids. V gave up 0 bases and J gave up 5 bases, with 17 bases separating them. CDR3 nucleotides: TGTGCCATCAGTGAGTCCCCTCCACTAGTCCCCGACAATGAGCAGTTCTTC. Translating it yields CAISESPPLVPDNEQFF.

V is TRBV20-1 and J is TRBJ2-7, with D maybe TRBD1 (5 bases). This CDR3 contains 14 residues. V was clipped by 6 bases and J by 2 bases, with 17 bases between them. In germline, CDR1 is DFQATT, CDR2 SNEGSKA (reference sequence). This CDR3 is CSAPPGAEPYEQYF. The CDR3 DNA follows: TGCAGTGCCCCCCCTGGGGCGGAGCCCTACGAGCAGTACTTC.

This clonotype was found once. The chain recombines TRBV7-9 with TRBJ1-4; D is undetermined. Germline V gene sequence: CDR1 SEHNR, CDR2 FQNEAQ (reference sequence). The V and J ends lost 6 bases and 7 bases respectively, with 18 bases between them. The CDR3 runs to 15 residues. For the CDR3, the DNA is TGTGCCAGCAGAAAGGGAGAATATTCGGGTGAAAAACTGTTTTTT. As protein: CASRKGEYSGEKLFF.

CDR3 sequence: CASSQDDRGLKAFF. The CDR3 nucleotides read TGTGCCAGCAGCCAGGACGACAGGGGGCTTAAAGCTTTCTTT. This chain uses TRBV3-1 with TRBJ1-1; 10 nucleotides line up with TRBD1. V was pared by 3 bases and J by 9 bases, with 7 bases of the junction left unmatched. CDR3 length: 14 residues. Germline CDR1 and CDR2: LGHDT and YNNKEL (reference sequence).

The J gene is TRBJ1-1, the V gene TRBV12-3 or TRBV12-4; no definite D call. Between the trimmed V and J ends, which lost 4 bases and 3 bases, there was a span of 12 bases. The CDR3 is 14 amino acids. The CDR3 DNA sequence: TGTGCCAGCAGTTACTGGGTAGAGGACACTGAAGCTTTCTTT. As protein: CASSYWVEDTEAFF.

This clonotype was counted between two and nine times. The chain has TRBV20-1 and TRBJ2-5; D is possibly TRBD2 (7 bases). The germline gives CDR1 DFQATT, CDR2 SNEGSKA (reference sequence). The CDR3 is 15 residues long. The V gene lost 5 bases and the J gene lost 5 bases, with 21 bases spanning the gap. CDR3 nucleotides: TGCAGTGCTCCTCCTTCGAGGGGGGGCCGGGAGACCCAGTACTTC. Its protein is CSAPPSRGGRETQYF.